Listed here is a single T cell receptor beta chain. Its antigen is unknown. Sequencing was performed with immunoSEQ multiplex PCR; in TCRdb, only in-frame clones are kept and a portion is missing. The sample lists about 30,000 clones, approximately 90% occurring once. Time point here: cycle 4 day 1 (C4D1), after less than 7 weeks of nivolumab. Every patient was affected by relapse after autologous stem cell transplantation, while exposure to brentuximab vedotin was not uniform. By magnetic negative selection, CD4+ T cells were purified from thawed PBMCs. Best outcomes ranged across complete response, partial response and progressive disease. Germline CDR1 ENHRY, CDR2 SYGVKD. Trimming took 6 bases from V and 4 from J; bases not matched to a gene: 7. The CDR3 has 15 residues. These data belong to a study of PD-1 blockade in classical Hodgkin lymphoma. As for the study in general: Nivolumab 3 mg/kg was given intravenously every 2 weeks. Study observations and caveats: Patients starting nivolumab less than 1 year after ASCT had lower diversity and were excluded from later analyses. A significant rise in TCR diversity was seen by C4D1 for CD4+ cells but not for CD8+ cells.

The J gene is TRBJ1-1, the V gene TRBV10-3, with TRBD1 matching over 11 bases. The input for sequencing was CD4+ T cells from blood, taken before the fourth cycle of nivolumab. This receptor was obtained from a human donor with classical Hodgkin lymphoma. This chain's CDR3 is CAIRGSGTGGTEAFF. In DNA, the CDR3 is TGTGCCATCAGGGGATCCGGGACAGGGGGCACTGAAGCTTTCTTT.